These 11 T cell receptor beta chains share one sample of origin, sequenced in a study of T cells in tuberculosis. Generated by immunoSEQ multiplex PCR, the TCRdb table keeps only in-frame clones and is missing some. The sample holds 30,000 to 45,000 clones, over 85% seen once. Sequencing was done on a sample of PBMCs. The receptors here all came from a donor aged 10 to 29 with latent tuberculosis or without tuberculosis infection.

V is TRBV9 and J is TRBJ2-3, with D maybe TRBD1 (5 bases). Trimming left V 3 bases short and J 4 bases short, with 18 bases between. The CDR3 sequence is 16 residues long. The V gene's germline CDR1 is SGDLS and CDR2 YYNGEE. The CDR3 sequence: CASSGPANWGSDTQYF. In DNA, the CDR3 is TGTGCCAGCAGCGGACCGGCCAATTGGGGCTCAGATACGCAGTATTTT.

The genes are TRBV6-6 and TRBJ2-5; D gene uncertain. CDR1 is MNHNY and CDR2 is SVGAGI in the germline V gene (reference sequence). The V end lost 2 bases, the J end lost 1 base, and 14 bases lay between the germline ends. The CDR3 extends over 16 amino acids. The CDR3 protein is CASSYSPPVTQETQYF. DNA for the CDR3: TGTGCCAGCAGTTACAGTCCCCCGGTAACCCAAGAGACCCAGTACTTC.

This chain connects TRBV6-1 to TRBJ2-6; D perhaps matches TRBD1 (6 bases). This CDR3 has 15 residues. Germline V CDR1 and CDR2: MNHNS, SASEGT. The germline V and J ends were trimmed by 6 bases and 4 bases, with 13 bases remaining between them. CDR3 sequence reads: CASSHTGLGANVLTF. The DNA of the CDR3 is TGTGCCAGCAGCCACACAGGGCTAGGGGCCAACGTCCTGACTTTC.

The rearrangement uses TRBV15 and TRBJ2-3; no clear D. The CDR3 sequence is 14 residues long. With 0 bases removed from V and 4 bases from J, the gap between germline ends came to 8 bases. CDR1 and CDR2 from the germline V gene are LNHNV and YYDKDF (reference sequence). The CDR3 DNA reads TGTGCCACCAGCAGAGATTTGGCGGCAGATACGCAGTATTTT. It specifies CATSRDLAADTQYF.

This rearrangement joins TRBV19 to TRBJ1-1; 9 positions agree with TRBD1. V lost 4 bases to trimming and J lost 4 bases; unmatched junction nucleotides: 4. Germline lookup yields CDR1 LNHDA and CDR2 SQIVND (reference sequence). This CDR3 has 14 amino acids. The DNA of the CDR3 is TGTGCCAGTAGTAACAGGGGGCTCATCACTGAAGCTTTCTTT. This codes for CASSNRGLITEAFF.

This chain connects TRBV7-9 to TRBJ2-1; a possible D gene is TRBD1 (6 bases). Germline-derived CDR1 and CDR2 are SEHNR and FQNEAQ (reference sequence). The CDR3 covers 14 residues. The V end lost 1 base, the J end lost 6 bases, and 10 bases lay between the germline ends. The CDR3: CASSLVAGVNEQFF. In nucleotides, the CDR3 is TGTGCCAGCAGCTTAGTGGCAGGGGTCAATGAGCAGTTCTTC.

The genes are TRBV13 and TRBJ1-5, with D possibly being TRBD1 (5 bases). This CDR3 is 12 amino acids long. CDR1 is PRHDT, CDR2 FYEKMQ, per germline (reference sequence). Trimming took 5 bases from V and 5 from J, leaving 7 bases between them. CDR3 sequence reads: CASSQGDQPQHF. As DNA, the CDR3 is TGTGCCAGCAGCCAGGGTGATCAGCCCCAGCATTTT.

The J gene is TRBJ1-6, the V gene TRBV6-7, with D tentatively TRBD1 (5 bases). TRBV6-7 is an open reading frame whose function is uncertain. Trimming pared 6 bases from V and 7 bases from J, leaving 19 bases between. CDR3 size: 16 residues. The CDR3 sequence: CASSRPAGKGNSPLHF. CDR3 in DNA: TGTGCCAGCAGCCGCCCGGCAGGGAAAGGGAATTCACCCCTCCACTTT.

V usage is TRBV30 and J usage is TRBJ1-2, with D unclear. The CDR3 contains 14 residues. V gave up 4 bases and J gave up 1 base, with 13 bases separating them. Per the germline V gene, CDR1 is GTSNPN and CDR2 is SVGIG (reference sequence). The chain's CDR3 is CAWIPLSGNYGYTF. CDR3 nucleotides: TGTGCCTGGATCCCACTTAGCGGTAACTATGGCTACACCTTC.

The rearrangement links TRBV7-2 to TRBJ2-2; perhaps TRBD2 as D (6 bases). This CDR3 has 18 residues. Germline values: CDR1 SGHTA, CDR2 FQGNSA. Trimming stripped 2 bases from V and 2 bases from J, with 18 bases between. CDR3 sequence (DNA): TGTGCCAGCAGCTTAAAGGTTGGAGGGGAGATAAACACCGGGGAGCTGTTTTTT. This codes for CASSLKVGGEINTGELFF.

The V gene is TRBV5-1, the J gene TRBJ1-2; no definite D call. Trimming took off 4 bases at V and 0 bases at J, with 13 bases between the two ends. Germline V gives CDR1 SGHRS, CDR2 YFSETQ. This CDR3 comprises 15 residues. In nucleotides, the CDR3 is TGCGCCAGCAGCCCCTGGGAGCTTTCTAACTATGGCTACACCTTC. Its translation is CASSPWELSNYGYTF.